This T cell receptor (beta chain) was identified during a study of OX40 agonist ivuxolimab in advanced cancers. Study background: Ivuxolimab, an antibody acting as an agonist of OX40 (CD134), was used to treat patients. Study-level points and caveats: Expanded peripheral T-cell antigen specificity went undetermined.

This clone was observed once. Its antigen is as yet unknown. V gave up 5 bases and J gave up 3 bases; unmatched junction bases: 11. There are 16 residues in the CDR3. Assay: immunoSEQ multiplex PCR; the TCRdb copy retains only in-frame clones and omits some. The data hold about 44,000 clones, with 85% to 95% observed a single time. The V gene is TRBV6-7, the J gene TRBJ2-7, with 9 positions matching TRBD1. TRBV6-7 is recorded as an ORF, its role being uncertain. The sequencing here drew on CD4+ or CD8+ T cells sorted from blood, taken in a trial of the OX40 agonist ivuxolimab. The receptor's source is an adult with an advanced solid tumor such as melanoma, head and neck, liver or kidney cancer. The CDR3 sequence is CASSLRQGGILYEQYF. The CDR3 nucleotides are TGTGCCAGCAGTCTCCGACAGGGGGGCATCCTCTACGAGCAGTACTTC.